These T cell receptor beta chains were read from a single sample in a study of T cells in Graves' hyperthyroidism and ophthalmopathy. Each CDR3 protein is one row after TCRdb ran MiXCR on the multiplex PCR reads. The table includes a few hundred thousand distinct CDR3 sequences, more than 15% detected once. Sequenced: blood. These receptors came from a woman under 30 with Graves' ophthalmopathy. CDR3s include the opening cysteine and the closing phenylalanine or tryptophan. The D gene is left open where the match is weak. Clone sizes are given selectively: once, few, many, or a class where the clone is expanded.

TGTGCCAGCAGTTTATTAGAGGGTTACGAGCAGTACTTC,CASSLLEGYEQYF,many,TRBJ2-7,NA,TRBV28
TGTGCCAGCAGTTATAAGGTCTTGCAGGGCTTCTACAATGAGCAGTTCTTC,CASSYKVLQGFYNEQFF,few,TRBJ2-1,NA,TRBV6-9
TGTGCCAGCAGTCCCCCCCGGGACAGGAGCGGCTCCTACGAGCAGTACTTC,CASSPPRDRSGSYEQYF,many,TRBJ2-7,TRBD1,TRBV28
TGCGCCAGCAGCTTCGGCGGGAACAACAATGAGCAGTTCTTC,CASSFGGNNNEQFF,many,TRBJ2-1,NA,TRBV5-1
TGCGCCAGCAGCTTGGCTGTGCCCGCAAGGACAATGAACACTGAAGCTTTCTTT,CASSLAVPARTMNTEAFF,many,TRBJ1-1,NA,TRBV5-1
TGTGCCAGCAGCTTAGCCCTGGGGGAGGGTGAGACCCAGTACTTC,CASSLALGEGETQYF,NA,TRBJ2-5,TRBD2,TRBV11-2
TGTGCCAGCAGAGACACTAGCGGACTGTCAGATACGCAGTATTTT,CASRDTSGLSDTQYF,many,TRBJ2-3,TRBD2,TRBV6-1
TGCAGCGTTTCCCGACAGGGCTCCTACGAGCAGTACTTC,CSVSRQGSYEQYF,NA,TRBJ2-7,TRBD1,TRBV29-1
TGTGCCAGCAGTTGGGAACAGGGGAACACCGGGGAGCTGTTTTTT,CASSWEQGNTGELFF,NA,TRBJ2-2,NA,TRBV6-5
TGTGCCAGCAGCTTAGATTCGGGACAGGTGTGCAATGAGCAGTTCTTC,CASSLDSGQVCNEQFF,many,TRBJ2-1,TRBD1,TRBV11-3
TGTGCCAGCAGCGTCTCCCACGGGACCTCAGAGACCCAGTACTTC,CASSVSHGTSETQYF,few,TRBJ2-5,NA,TRBV9
TGTGCCATCAGTGATCACCGTCGATCGGCCTACCCGGGCTACAATGAGCAGTTCTTC,CAISDHRRSAYPGYNEQFF,NA,TRBJ2-1,NA,TRBV10-3
TGTGCCACCCTACTAGCTCTCTCCTACAATGAGCAGTTCTTC,CATLLALSYNEQFF,NA,TRBJ2-1,NA,TRBV6-2/TRBV6-3
TGTGCCAGTAGCGAGGGCTACACAGGAAGCAATCAGCCCCAGCATTTT,CASSEGYTGSNQPQHF,NA,TRBJ1-5,NA,TRBV19
TGTGCCAGCAGTAGGGATGGGGGGACTGAAGCTTTCTTT,CASSRDGGTEAFF,many,TRBJ1-1,NA,TRBV2
TGTGCCAGCAGCTTAGGGGGCAGCGGTCCGGATTCTGGGTACTTC,CASSLGGSGPDSGYF,NA,TRBJ2-5,NA,TRBV11-2
TGTGCCTGGAGAAATACGGGTCAATTAAGCAATCAGCCCCAGCATTTT,CAWRNTGQLSNQPQHF,many,TRBJ1-5,NA,TRBV30
TGTGCCAGCAGTTCATTTAGGTTAGCGGGGGGCCGAGAGACCCAGTACTTC,CASSSFRLAGGRETQYF,many,TRBJ2-5,TRBD2,TRBV6-1
TGCGCCAGCAGCTTGGGACTAGCGGGGGTCGCCTACGAGCAGTACTTC,CASSLGLAGVAYEQYF,many,TRBJ2-7,TRBD2,TRBV5-1
TGTGCCAGCAGACCCCGTTTGAATCAGCCCCAGCATTTT,CASRPRLNQPQHF,few,TRBJ1-5,NA,TRBV6-1
TGTGCCAGCAGTTTAGCGGGAATATCTGATACGCAGTATTTT,CASSLAGISDTQYF,many,TRBJ2-3,NA,TRBV27
TGTGCCAGCACCAAGGCGGTCCCCTATGGCTACACCTTC,CASTKAVPYGYTF,few,TRBJ1-2,NA,TRBV7-2
TGTGCCAGTAGTGACCTGGGTGGAGGAGAGGAGTACTTC,CASSDLGGGEEYF,NA,TRBJ2-7,NA,TRBV19
TGCGCCAGCATGTTAGAGACCAGTAATGAAAAACTGTTTTTT,CASMLETSNEKLFF,few,TRBJ1-4,NA,TRBV4-1
TGTGCCAGCAGCCCCCCGAGGGGGCTAGCGGGAGCGAATGAGCAGTTCTTC,CASSPPRGLAGANEQFF,few,TRBJ2-1,TRBD2,TRBV6-1
TGTGCCAGTAGTATTCACCCGGGACAGGGGGAAAATGAGCAGTTCTTC,CASSIHPGQGENEQFF,few,TRBJ2-1,TRBD1,TRBV19
TGTGCCACCAGCAGCCTCCCGCAACAGGTACTTGGAGAAAAACTGTTTTTT,CATSSLPQQVLGEKLFF,few,TRBJ1-4,NA,TRBV15
TGTGCCAGCAGCTTAGATAGGGGGAGGGCGGTAGATACGCAGTATTTT,CASSLDRGRAVDTQYF,many,TRBJ2-3,NA,TRBV7-2
TGTGCCAGCGACACCGGGCGGGCCGGCACAGATACGCAGTATTTT,CASDTGRAGTDTQYF,many,TRBJ2-3,NA,TRBV7-8
TGTGCCAGCAGCTCAGGGTCCTGGGCGTACTTC,CASSSGSWAYF,many,TRBJ2-5,NA,TRBV7-2
TGCGCCAGCAGCTTGGCGGGACAGCAAGAGACCCAGTACTTC,CASSLAGQQETQYF,NA,TRBJ2-5,TRBD1,TRBV5-1
TGTGCCAGCAGCTTACCAGCGGATGAGCAGTTCTTC,CASSLPADEQFF,many,TRBJ2-1,NA,TRBV7-6
TGTGCCATCAGACTTAGCACAGATACGCAGTATTTT,CAIRLSTDTQYF,NA,TRBJ2-3,NA,TRBV10-3
TGTGCCTGGAGTAACCCAGGACACACAAGGGCTAAAAACATTCAGTACTTC,CAWSNPGHTRAKNIQYF,NA,TRBJ2-4,NA,TRBV30
TGTGCCAGCAGCCCCGACAGGGGCGCGGGCACAGATACGCAGTATTTT,CASSPDRGAGTDTQYF,few,TRBJ2-3,TRBD1,TRBV7-9
TGTGCCAGCAGCCAAGATCTTGGCAGTTTGTCTGAAGCTTTCTTT,CASSQDLGSLSEAFF,many,TRBJ1-1,NA,TRBV3-1
TGTGCCAGCAGTGAGTGGACAGGGGGCTACGAGCAGTACTTC,CASSEWTGGYEQYF,once,TRBJ2-7,TRBD1,TRBV28
TGTGCCAGCAGTTACCAGCGGGAGCCCTCCTACGAGCAGTACTTC,CASSYQREPSYEQYF,many,TRBJ2-7,TRBD2,TRBV6-2/TRBV6-3
TGTGCCAGCAGTTTAAGGGCCCGGGAGACCCAGTACTTC,CASSLRARETQYF,many,TRBJ2-5,NA,TRBV28
TGCGCCAGCAGCTTGGGTGACGGAACTTCTAGCACAGATACGCAGTATTTT,CASSLGDGTSSTDTQYF,few,TRBJ2-3,NA,TRBV5-1
TGTGCCAGCAGTCCCGATGGTCGTGACACGCAGTATTTT,CASSPDGRDTQYF,few,TRBJ2-3,NA,TRBV6-1